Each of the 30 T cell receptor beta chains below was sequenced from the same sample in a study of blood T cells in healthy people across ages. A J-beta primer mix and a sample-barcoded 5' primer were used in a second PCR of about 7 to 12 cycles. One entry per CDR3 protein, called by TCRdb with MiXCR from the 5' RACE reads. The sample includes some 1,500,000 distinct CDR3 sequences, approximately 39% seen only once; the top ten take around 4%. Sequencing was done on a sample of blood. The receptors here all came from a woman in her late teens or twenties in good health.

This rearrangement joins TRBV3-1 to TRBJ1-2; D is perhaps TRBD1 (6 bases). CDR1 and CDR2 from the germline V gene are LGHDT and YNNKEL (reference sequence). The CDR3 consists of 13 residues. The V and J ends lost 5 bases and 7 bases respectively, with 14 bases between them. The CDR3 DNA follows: TGTGCCAGCAGCGCTCGGACAGCTGCTGGCTACACCTTC. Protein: CASSARTAAGYTF.

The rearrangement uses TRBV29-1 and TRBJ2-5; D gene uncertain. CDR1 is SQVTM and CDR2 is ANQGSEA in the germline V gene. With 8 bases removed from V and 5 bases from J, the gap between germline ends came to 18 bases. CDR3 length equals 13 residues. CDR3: CSTRPWRGETQYF. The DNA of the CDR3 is TGCAGCACAAGACCCTGGCGTGGGGAGACCCAGTACTTC.

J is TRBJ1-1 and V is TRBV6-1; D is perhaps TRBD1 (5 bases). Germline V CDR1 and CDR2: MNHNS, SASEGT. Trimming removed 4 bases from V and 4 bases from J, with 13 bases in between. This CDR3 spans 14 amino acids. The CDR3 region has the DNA TGTGCCAGCAGTGTTCAGGGTCTGAGCACTGAAGCTTTCTTT. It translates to CASSVQGLSTEAFF.

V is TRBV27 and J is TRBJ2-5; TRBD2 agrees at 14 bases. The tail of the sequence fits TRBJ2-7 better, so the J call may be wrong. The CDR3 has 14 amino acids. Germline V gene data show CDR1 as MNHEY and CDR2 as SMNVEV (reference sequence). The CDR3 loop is CASGRTSGRYEQYF. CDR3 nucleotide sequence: TGTGCCAGCGGACGGACTAGCGGGAGGTACGAGCAGTACTTC.

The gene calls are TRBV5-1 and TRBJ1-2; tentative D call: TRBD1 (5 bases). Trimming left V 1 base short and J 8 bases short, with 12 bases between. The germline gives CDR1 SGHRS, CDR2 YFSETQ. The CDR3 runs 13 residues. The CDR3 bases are TGCGCCAGCAGCTTGAGTGACAGCTCGGGCTACACCTTC. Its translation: CASSLSDSSGYTF. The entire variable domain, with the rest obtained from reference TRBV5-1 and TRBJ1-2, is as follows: KAGVTQTPRYLIKTRGQQVTLSCSPISGHRSVSWYQQTPGQGLQFLFEYFSETQRNKGNFPGRFSGRQFSNSRSEMNVSTLELGDSALYLCASSLSDSSGYTFGSGTRLTVV.

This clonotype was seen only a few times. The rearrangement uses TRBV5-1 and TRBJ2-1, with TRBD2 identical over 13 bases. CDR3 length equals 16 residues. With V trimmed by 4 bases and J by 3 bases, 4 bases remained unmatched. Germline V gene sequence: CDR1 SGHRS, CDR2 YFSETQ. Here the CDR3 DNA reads TGCGCCAGCAGCAAGACTAGCGGGGGGATCTACAATGAGCAGTTCTTC. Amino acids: CASSKTSGGIYNEQFF.

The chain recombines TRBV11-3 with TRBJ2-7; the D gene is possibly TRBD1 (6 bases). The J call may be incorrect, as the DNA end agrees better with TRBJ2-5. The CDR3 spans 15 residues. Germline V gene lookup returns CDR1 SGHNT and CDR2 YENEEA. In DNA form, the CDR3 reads TGTGCCAGCAGCCCGGGACAAAAAAGGGAAGAGACCCAGTACTTC. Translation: CASSPGQKREETQYF.

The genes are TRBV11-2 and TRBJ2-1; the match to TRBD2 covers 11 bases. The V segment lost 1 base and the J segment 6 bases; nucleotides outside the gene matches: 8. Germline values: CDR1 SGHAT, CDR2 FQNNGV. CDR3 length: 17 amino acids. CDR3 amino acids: CASSLGVAGGWGNEQFF. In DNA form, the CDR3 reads TGTGCCAGCAGCTTAGGAGTAGCGGGGGGGTGGGGCAATGAGCAGTTCTTC.

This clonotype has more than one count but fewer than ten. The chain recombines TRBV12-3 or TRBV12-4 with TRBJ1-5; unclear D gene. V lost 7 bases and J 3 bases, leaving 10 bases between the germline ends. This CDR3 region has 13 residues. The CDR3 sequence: CASKWRDNQPQHF. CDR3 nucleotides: TGTGCCAGCAAGTGGCGGGACAATCAGCCCCAGCATTTT.

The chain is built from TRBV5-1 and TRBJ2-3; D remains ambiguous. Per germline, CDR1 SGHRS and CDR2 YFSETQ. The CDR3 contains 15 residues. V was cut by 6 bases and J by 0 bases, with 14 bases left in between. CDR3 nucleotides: TGCGCCAGCACCCTTGGCCAGCATAGCACAGATACGCAGTATTTT. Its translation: CASTLGQHSTDTQYF.

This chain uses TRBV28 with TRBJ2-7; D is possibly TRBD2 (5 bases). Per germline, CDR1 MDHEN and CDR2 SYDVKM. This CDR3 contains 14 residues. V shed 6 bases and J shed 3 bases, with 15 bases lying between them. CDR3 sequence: CASRSIPEGYEQYF. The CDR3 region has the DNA TGTGCCAGCAGGTCGATTCCCGAGGGCTACGAGCAGTACTTC.

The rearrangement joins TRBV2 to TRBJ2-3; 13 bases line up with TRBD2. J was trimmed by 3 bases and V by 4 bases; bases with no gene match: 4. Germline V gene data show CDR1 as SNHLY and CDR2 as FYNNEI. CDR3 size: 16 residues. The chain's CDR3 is CASSGLAGGLTDTQYF. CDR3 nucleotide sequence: TGTGCCAGCAGTGGACTAGCGGGAGGCTTGACAGATACGCAGTATTTT.

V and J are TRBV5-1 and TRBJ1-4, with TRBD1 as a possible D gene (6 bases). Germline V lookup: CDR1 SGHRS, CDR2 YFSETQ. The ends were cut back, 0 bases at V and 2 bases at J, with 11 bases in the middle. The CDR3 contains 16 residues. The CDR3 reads CASSLGQALTNEKLFF. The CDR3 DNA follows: TGCGCCAGCAGCTTGGGACAGGCGCTTACTAATGAAAAACTGTTTTTT.

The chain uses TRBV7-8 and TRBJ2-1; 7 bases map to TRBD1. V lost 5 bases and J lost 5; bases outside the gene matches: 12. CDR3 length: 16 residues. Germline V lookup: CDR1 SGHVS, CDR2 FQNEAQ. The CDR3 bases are TGTGCCAGCAGCCAGGACAGGATGCCTCAGGACAATGAGCAGTTCTTC. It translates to CASSQDRMPQDNEQFF. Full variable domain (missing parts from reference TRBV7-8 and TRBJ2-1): GAGVSQSPRYKVAKRGQDVALRCDPISGHVSLFWYQQALGQGPEFLTYFQNEAQLDKSGLPSDRFFAERPEGSVSTLKIQRTQQEDSAVYLCASSQDRMPQDNEQFFGPGTRLTVL.

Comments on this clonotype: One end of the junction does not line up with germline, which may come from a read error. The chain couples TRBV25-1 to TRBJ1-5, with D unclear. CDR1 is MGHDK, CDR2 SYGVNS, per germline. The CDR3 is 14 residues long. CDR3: CASSELWADQPRHF. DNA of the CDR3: TGTGCCAGCAGTGAACTCTGGGCGGACCAGCCCCGGCATTTT.

CDR3 sequence reads: CAWSVGNGYEQYF. The CDR3 DNA reads TGTGCCTGGAGTGTAGGAAACGGCTACGAGCAGTACTTC. J is TRBJ2-7 and V is TRBV30; no reliable D call. Trimming cost V 0 bases and J 3 bases, with 9 bases left between them. Germline CDR1 and CDR2: GTSNPN and SVGIG (reference sequence). The CDR3 length is 13 residues.

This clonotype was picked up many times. The CDR3 loop is CASSQDHGPGSDEQYF. CDR3 coding DNA: TGCGCCAGCAGCCAAGATCATGGGCCGGGCTCTGACGAGCAGTACTTC. The rearrangement uses TRBV4-3 and TRBJ2-7, with D uncertain. The CDR3 consists of 16 residues. Trimming shortened V by 0 bases and J by 5 bases, and 17 bases separated the two germline ends. Germline CDR1 and CDR2: LGHNA and YSLEER.

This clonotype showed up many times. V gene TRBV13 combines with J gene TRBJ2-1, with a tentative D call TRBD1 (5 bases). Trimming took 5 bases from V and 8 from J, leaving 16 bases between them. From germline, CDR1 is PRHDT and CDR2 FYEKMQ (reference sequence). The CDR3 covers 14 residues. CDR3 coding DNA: TGTGCCAGCAGCCCATCGACAGCTAGGGATGAGCAGTTCTTC. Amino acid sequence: CASSPSTARDEQFF. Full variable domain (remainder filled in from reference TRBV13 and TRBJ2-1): AAGVIQSPRHLIKEKRETATLKCYPIPRHDTVYWYQQGPGQDPQFLISFYEKMQSDKGSIPDRFSAQQFSDYHSELNMSSLELGDSALYFCASSPSTARDEQFFGPGTRLTVL.

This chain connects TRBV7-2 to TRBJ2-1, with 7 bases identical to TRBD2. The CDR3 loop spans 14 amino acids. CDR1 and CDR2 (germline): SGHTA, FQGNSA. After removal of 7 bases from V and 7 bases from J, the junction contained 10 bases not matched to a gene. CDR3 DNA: TGTGCCAGCATAAGCGGGACCCATAAGAATGAGCAGTTCTTC. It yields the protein CASISGTHKNEQFF.

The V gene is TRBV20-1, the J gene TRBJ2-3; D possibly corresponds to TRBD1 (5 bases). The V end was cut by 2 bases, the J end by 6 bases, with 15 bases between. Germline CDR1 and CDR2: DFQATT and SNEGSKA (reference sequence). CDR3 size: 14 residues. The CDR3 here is CSARSQETVDTQYF. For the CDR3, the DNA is TGCAGTGCTAGATCACAGGAAACGGTGGATACGCAGTATTTT.

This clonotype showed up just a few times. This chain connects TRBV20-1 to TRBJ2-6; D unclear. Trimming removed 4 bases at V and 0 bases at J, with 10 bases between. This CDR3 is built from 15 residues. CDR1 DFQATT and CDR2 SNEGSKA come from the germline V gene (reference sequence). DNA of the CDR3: TGCAGTGCTACCAGGCTCAGCTCTGGGGCCAACGTCCTGACTTTC. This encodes CSATRLSSGANVLTF.

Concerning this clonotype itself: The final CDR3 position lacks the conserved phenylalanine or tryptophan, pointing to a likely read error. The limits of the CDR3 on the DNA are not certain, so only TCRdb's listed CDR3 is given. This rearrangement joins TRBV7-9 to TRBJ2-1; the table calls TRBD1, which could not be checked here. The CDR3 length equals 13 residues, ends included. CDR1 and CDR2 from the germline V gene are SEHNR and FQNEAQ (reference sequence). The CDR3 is CASSPRGGYEQFI.

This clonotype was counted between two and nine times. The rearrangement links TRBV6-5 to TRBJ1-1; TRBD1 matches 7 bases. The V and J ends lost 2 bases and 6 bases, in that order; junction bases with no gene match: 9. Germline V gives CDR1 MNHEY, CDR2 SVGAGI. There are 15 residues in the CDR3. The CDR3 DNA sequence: TGTGCCAGCAGTTACAACAGACAGGGACTCTCTGAAGCTTTCTTT. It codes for CASSYNRQGLSEAFF.

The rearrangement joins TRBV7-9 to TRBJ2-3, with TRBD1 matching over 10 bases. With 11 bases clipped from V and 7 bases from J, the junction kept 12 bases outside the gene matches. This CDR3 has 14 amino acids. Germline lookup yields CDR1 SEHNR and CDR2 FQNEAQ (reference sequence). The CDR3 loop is CAGRTGGETNTQYF. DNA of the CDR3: TGTGCCGGAAGGACAGGGGGGGAGACCAATACGCAGTATTTT.

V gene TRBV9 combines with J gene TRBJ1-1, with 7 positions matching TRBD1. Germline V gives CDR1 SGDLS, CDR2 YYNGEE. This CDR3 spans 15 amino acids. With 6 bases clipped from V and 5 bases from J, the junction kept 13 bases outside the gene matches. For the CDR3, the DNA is TGTGCCAGCACCTTAACCCCTCAGGGGGGAACTGAAGCTTTCTTT. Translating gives CASTLTPQGGTEAFF.

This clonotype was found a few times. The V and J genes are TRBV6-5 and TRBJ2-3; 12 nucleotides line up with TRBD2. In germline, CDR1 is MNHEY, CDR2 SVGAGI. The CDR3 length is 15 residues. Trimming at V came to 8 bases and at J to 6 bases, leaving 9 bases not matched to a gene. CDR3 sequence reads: CASSRLAGETDTQYF. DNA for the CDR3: TGTGCCAGCTCACGACTAGCGGGGGAGACCGATACGCAGTATTTT.

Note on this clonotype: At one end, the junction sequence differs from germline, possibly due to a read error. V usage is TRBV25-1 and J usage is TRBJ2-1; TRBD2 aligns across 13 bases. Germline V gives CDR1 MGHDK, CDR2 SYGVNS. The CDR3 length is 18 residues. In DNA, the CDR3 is TGTGCCAGCAGTGACCATGGACTAGCGGGAGAAGGGGTCAATGCGCAGTTCTTC. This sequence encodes CASSDHGLAGEGVNAQFF. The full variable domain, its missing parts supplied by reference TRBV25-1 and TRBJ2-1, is EADIYQTPRYLVIGTGKKITLECSQTMGHDKMYWYQQDPGMELHLIHYSYGVNSTEKGDLSSESTVSRIRTEHFPLTLESARPSHTSQYLCASSDHGLAGEGVNAQFFGPGTRLTVL.

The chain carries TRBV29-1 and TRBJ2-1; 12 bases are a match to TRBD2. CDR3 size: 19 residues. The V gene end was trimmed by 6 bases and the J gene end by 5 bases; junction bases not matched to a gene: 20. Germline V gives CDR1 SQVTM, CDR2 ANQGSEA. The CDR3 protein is CSVVPLAGGAEGIHNEQFF. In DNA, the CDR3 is TGCAGCGTGGTTCCACTAGCGGGAGGAGCCGAGGGTATCCACAATGAGCAGTTCTTC.

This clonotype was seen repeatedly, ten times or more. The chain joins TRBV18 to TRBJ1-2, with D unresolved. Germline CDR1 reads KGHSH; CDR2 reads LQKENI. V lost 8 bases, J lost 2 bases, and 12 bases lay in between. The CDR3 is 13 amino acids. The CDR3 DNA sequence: TGTGCCAGCAGCCCCTCAGGAAACTATGGCTACACCTTC. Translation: CASSPSGNYGYTF. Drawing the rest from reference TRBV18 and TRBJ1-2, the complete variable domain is NAGVMQNPRHLVRRRGQEARLRCSPMKGHSHVYWYRQLPEEGLKFMVYLQKENIIDESGMPKERFSAEFPKEGPSILRIQQVVRGDSAAYFCASSPSGNYGYTFGSGTRLTVV.

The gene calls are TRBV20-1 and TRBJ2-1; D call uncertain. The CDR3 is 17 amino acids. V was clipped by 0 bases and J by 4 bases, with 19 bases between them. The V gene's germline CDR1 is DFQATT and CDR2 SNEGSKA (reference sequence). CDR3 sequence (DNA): TGCAGTGCTAGAGATCACTTAAGGGATGGGGTATACAATGAGCAGTTCTTC. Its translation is CSARDHLRDGVYNEQFF.